This T cell receptor (beta chain) was identified in a study of T cells in Graves' hyperthyroidism and ophthalmopathy. Study-level results: Before onset, ophthalmopathy was predicted by the model a median about 6.2 months earlier. Peripheral blood also featured most of the thyroid clonotypes expanded above 0.001.

The germline gives CDR1 DFQATT, CDR2 SNEGSKA (reference sequence). V shed 2 bases and J 0 bases; nucleotides not matched to a gene: 2. This CDR3 has 14 residues. About this clonotype: Its target is not known.

Using RNA transcripts as the source, TCR beta CDR3 regions were amplified. During a first-round RT-PCR of the TCR CDR3, the HTBI primer set was used. From the multiplex PCR reads, TCRdb called clonotypes with MiXCR, one entry per CDR3 protein. The repertoire has just over 550,000 distinct CDR3 sequences, roughly 50% of them found once; the top ten carry roughly 8.2%. Among the patients, aged 18 to 65, hyperthyroidism was newly diagnosed and had lasted under 2 months. Orbital computed tomography and thyroid ultrasound, together with serum TRAb and thyroxine and clinical symptoms, were used for diagnoses.

The receptor's source is a woman in her late teens or twenties with Graves' hyperthyroidism. The chain combines TRBV20-1 with TRBJ1-1; 8 nucleotides match TRBD1. Sequenced input: peripheral blood or thyroid tissue (not recorded which). For the CDR3, the DNA is TGCAGTGCTAGACCGGACAGGGTGAACACTGAAGCTTTCTTT. As protein: CSARPDRVNTEAFF.